The clone carrying this TCR beta chain was picked up a small number of times. These data originate in a study of identical twins. One entry per CDR3 protein, called by TCRdb with MiXCR from the 5' RACE reads. Among about 890,000 distinct CDR3 sequences listed, 12% were seen once. Trimming took off 4 bases at V and 0 bases at J, with 13 bases between the two ends. Germline V gives CDR1 MNHEY, CDR2 SVGAGI. The CDR3 loop spans 16 amino acids. These data also formed part of another study, on yellow fever vaccine responses in identical twins.

The sequence came from a woman aged 18 to 35 in good health. Sequenced sample: PBMCs. The chain joins TRBV6-5 to TRBJ2-1; TRBD1 is a possible D gene (5 bases). CDR3: CASSSQVSSSYNEQFF. In DNA, the CDR3 is TGTGCCAGCAGTTCACAGGTGTCGAGCTCCTACAATGAGCAGTTCTTC.